This entry describes one T cell receptor beta chain. Antigen specificity is unknown. The sample is drawn from a study of cytomegalovirus exposure and HLA in healthy donors. The CDR3 has 15 residues. CDR1 MDHEN and CDR2 SYDVKM come from the germline V gene. V lost 3 bases and J 0 bases, leaving 9 bases between the germline ends. Study-level results: In a later analysis, most CMV-associated TCR beta chains appeared HLA-restricted. There were under 200 TCR beta chains listed as cytomegalovirus-associated.

The primer mix had 60 Vbeta and 13 Jbeta primers. In the original processing: Later analysis identified tens of millions of unique TCR beta chains, about 12 million shared. Only in-frame clones appear in the TCRdb table, and some are missing; sequencing was by immunoSEQ multiplex PCR. The V and J calls and the clone size are those of that table, but D and trimming were determined from the DNA. The repertoire holds about 82,000 clones, about 71% seen once, with approximately 8.9% in the top ten. This chain links TRBV28 with TRBJ2-1; D is unresolved. The sequence came from a man aged 60-69 years in good health and CMV-seronegative. The specimen sequenced was PBMCs. CDR3 region: CASSFGRSSYNEQFF. CDR3 coding DNA: TGTGCCAGCAGTTTCGGAAGGAGCTCCTACAATGAGCAGTTCTTC.